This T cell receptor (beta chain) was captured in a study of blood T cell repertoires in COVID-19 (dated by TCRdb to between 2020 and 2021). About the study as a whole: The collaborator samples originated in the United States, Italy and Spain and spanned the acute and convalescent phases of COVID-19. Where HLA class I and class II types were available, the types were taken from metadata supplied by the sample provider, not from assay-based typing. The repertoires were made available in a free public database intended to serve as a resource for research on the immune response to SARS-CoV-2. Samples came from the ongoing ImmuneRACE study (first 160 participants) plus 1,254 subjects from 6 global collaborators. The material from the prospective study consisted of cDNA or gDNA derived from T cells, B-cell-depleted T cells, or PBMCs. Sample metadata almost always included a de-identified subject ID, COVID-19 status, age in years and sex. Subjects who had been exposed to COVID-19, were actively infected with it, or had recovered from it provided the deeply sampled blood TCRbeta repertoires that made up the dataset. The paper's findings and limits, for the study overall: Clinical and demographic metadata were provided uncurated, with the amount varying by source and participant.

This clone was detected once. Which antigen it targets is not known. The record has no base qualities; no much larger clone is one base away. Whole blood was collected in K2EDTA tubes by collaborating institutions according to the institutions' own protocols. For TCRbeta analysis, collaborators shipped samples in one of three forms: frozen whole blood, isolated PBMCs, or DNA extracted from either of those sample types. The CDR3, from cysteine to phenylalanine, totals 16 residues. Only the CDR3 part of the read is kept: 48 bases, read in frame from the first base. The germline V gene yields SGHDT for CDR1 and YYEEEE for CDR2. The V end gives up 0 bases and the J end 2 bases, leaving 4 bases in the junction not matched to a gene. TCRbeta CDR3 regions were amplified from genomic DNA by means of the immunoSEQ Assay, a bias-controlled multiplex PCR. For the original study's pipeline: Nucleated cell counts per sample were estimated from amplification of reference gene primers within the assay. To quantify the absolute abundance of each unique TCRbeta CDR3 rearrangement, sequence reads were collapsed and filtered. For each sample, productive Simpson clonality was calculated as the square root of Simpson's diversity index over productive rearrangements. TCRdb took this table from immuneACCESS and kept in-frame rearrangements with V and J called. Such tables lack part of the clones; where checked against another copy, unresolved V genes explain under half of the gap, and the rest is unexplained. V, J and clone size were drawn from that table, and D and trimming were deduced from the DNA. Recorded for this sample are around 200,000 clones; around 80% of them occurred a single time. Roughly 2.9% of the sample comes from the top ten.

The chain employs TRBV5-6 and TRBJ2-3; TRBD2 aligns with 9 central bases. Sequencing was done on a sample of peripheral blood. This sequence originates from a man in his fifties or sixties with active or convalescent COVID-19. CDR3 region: CASSLATSGPTDTQYF. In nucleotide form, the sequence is TGTGCCAGCAGCTTGGCAACTAGCGGGCCCACAGATACGCAGTATTTT.